Listed here are 23 T cell receptor beta chains from one sample, sequenced in a study of cytomegalovirus exposure and HLA in healthy donors. PCR involved 60 Vbeta and 13 Jbeta primers. Sequencing used immunoSEQ multiplex PCR; TCRdb keeps in-frame clones, though not all of them. The sample lists approximately 170,000 clones, over 75% occurring once. Sequencing input: PBMCs. The source is a man between 45 and 60 years old in good health and CMV-seropositive.

The CDR3 here is CASSQDRGGASYGYTF. Written as DNA, the CDR3 is TGCGCCAGCAGCCAAGATAGGGGGGGGGCGTCTTATGGCTACACCTTC. This chain uses TRBV4-1 with TRBJ1-2, with D perhaps matching TRBD1 (6 bases). Per germline, CDR1 MGHRA and CDR2 YSYEKL. CDR3 length: 16 residues. With 0 bases removed from V and 5 bases from J, the gap between germline ends came to 16 bases.

A note on this clone: One end of the junction is discordant with germline, which a read error may explain. Here the CDR3 DNA reads TGTGCCAGCAAAGGGACTTCCAGCTCCTACGGGCAGTACTTC. Its protein product is CASKGTSSSYGQYF. J is TRBJ2-7 and V is TRBV6-4; a possible D gene is TRBD2 (6 bases). The germline gives CDR1 MRHNA, CDR2 SNTAGT. The CDR3 has 14 amino acids.

The V gene is TRBV11-3, the J gene TRBJ1-1; 7 bases match TRBD1. V was clipped by 4 bases and J by 7 bases; unmatched bases: 3. The CDR3 covers 12 residues. Germline-derived CDR1 and CDR2 are SGHNT and YENEEA. CDR3 amino acids: CASSSRTGEAFF. The CDR3 nucleotides are TGTGCCAGCAGCTCAAGGACAGGTGAAGCTTTCTTT. Complete variable domain (other parts from reference TRBV11-3 and TRBJ1-1): EAGVVQSPRYKIIEKKQPVAFWCNPISGHNTLYWYLQNLGQGPELLIRYENEEAVDDSQLPKDRFSAERLKGVDSTLKIQPAELGDSAVYLCASSSRTGEAFFGQGTRLTVV.

This chain joins TRBV28 and TRBJ1-2; the D is unclear. Germline V gene sequence: CDR1 MDHEN, CDR2 SYDVKM. The CDR3 is made up of 12 amino acids. With 5 bases removed from V and 2 bases from J, the gap between germline ends came to 6 bases. The CDR3 here is CASSRENYGYTF. Here the CDR3 DNA reads TGTGCCAGCAGTCGGGAAAACTATGGCTACACCTTC.

The V and J genes are TRBV7-9 and TRBJ2-3; D call uncertain. Trimming shortened V by 6 bases and J by 2 bases, and 15 bases separated the two germline ends. Per germline, CDR1 SEHNR and CDR2 FQNEAQ (reference sequence). This CDR3 spans 15 amino acids. Written as DNA, the CDR3 is TGTGCCAGCAGACCAAGCCGGGTAGACACAGATACGCAGTATTTT. It yields the protein CASRPSRVDTDTQYF.

The gene calls are TRBV5-1 and TRBJ2-1; D possibly corresponds to TRBD2 (6 bases). Per the germline V gene, CDR1 is SGHRS and CDR2 is YFSETQ. V dropped 4 bases and J dropped 7 bases, with 18 bases sitting between them. The CDR3 loop spans 15 amino acids. CDR3 in amino acids: CASSLTSLVENEQFF. CDR3 sequence (DNA): TGCGCCAGCAGCCTGACTAGTTTGGTGGAGAATGAGCAGTTCTTC.

The chain has TRBV4-1 and TRBJ1-4; TRBD1 is a possible D gene (5 bases). This CDR3 contains 15 residues. V was pared by 0 bases and J by 6 bases, with 11 bases between. Germline-derived CDR1 and CDR2 are MGHRA and YSYEKL. The CDR3 reads CASSQEGQSDEKLFF. The CDR3 region has the DNA TGCGCCAGCAGCCAAGAAGGACAATCGGATGAAAAACTGTTTTTT.

The J gene is TRBJ1-2, the V gene TRBV9, with D perhaps TRBD1 (6 bases). Germline V gives CDR1 SGDLS, CDR2 YYNGEE. V lost 6 bases and J 4 bases, leaving 16 bases between the germline ends. The CDR3 sequence is 14 residues long. The CDR3 DNA reads TGTGCCAGCACGCCTACAACAGGGTCCTATGGCTACACCTTC. Protein sequence: CASTPTTGSYGYTF.

The V gene is TRBV5-4, the J gene TRBJ2-2; maybe TRBD1 (6 bases). The V gene lost 4 bases and the J gene lost 1 base, with 8 bases spanning the gap. The CDR3 runs 14 residues. CDR1 and CDR2 (germline): SGHNT, YYREEE (reference sequence). The CDR3 coding sequence is TGTGCCAGCAGCGAACAGGGGAACACCGGGGAGCTGTTTTTT. It is translated as CASSEQGNTGELFF.

V is TRBV11-2 and J is TRBJ2-7; a possible D gene is TRBD1 (6 bases). CDR1 is SGHAT and CDR2 is FQNNGV in the germline V gene. CDR3 length: 14 amino acids. The V end lost 3 bases, the J end lost 3 bases, and 12 bases lay between the germline ends. Here the CDR3 reads CASSFEGVSYEQYF. CDR3 nucleotides: TGTGCCAGCAGCTTCGAGGGGGTGAGCTACGAGCAGTACTTC.

The chain joins TRBV11-2 to TRBJ2-2; 10 bases are a match to TRBD2. Trimming at V came to 11 bases and at J to 6 bases, leaving 9 bases not matched to a gene. The CDR3 loop spans 14 amino acids. Germline values: CDR1 SGHAT, CDR2 FQNNGV. The chain's CDR3 is CAESVAGGSGELFF. The CDR3 DNA is TGTGCCGAAAGCGTAGCGGGAGGATCCGGGGAGCTGTTTTTT. The variable domain in full, completed from reference TRBV11-2 and TRBJ2-2, reads EAGVAQSPRYKIIEKRQSVAFWCNPISGHATLYWYQQILGQGPKLLIQFQNNGVVDDSQLPKDRFSAERLKGVDSTLKIQPAKLEDSAVYLCAESVAGGSGELFFGEGSRLTVL.

This clone was found a few times. This chain joins TRBV2 and TRBJ1-5; tentatively, D is TRBD1 (6 bases). V dropped 4 bases and J dropped 4 bases, with 11 bases sitting between them. CDR3 length: 14 amino acids. CDR1 and CDR2 from the germline V gene are SNHLY and FYNNEI. The CDR3 DNA follows: TGTGCCAGCAGTGCCTCAGGGGCGAATCAGCCCCAGCATTTT. Amino acid sequence: CASSASGANQPQHF.

For the CDR3, the DNA is TGTGCCAGCAGCCCCGGGCAGGGTTACGAGCAGTACTTC. It codes for CASSPGQGYEQYF. The gene calls are TRBV11-3 and TRBJ2-7; D is possibly TRBD1 (5 bases). The CDR3 sequence is 13 residues long. Trimming took off 5 bases at V and 4 bases at J, with 12 bases between the two ends. Germline assignment: CDR1 SGHNT and CDR2 YENEEA.

This clone was seen a handful of times. V and J are TRBV6-5 and TRBJ2-6, with D possibly matching TRBD1 (5 bases). Per germline, CDR1 MNHEY and CDR2 SVGAGI. Deletions cut 0 bases from V and 0 bases from J, with 6 bases between. The CDR3 length is 16 residues. The CDR3 nucleotides read TGTGCCAGCAGTTACTCGGGGCTCTCTGGGGCCAACGTCCTGACTTTC. Amino acids: CASSYSGLSGANVLTF.

The chain recombines TRBV29-1 with TRBJ2-5; the D gene is possibly TRBD2 (6 bases). In germline, CDR1 is SQVTM, CDR2 ANQGSEA. Trimming stripped 5 bases from V and 11 bases from J, with 21 bases between. The CDR3 runs 13 residues. This CDR3 reads CSVRNRGRREQYF. The CDR3 DNA is TGCAGCGTTAGAAATCGGGGGAGGAGGGAGCAGTACTTC.

The sample holds a few counts of this clone. V usage is TRBV6-5 and J usage is TRBJ2-1; D may be TRBD1 (6 bases). The CDR3 runs 12 residues. CDR1 is MNHEY and CDR2 is SVGAGI in the germline V gene. Trimming took off 7 bases at V and 9 bases at J, with 13 bases between the two ends. DNA of the CDR3: TGTGCCAGCACAGGGGCCCCTCCTGAGCAGTTCTTC. Translated, it gives CASTGAPPEQFF.

The chain employs TRBV28 and TRBJ1-5; 8 bases align to TRBD1. The V gene's germline CDR1 is MDHEN and CDR2 SYDVKM. The CDR3 is 16 amino acids. After removal of 2 bases from V and 3 bases from J, the junction contained 6 bases not matched to a gene. The chain's CDR3 is CASSLGYRGTNQPQHF. CDR3 sequence (DNA): TGTGCCAGCAGTTTAGGGTACAGGGGGACCAATCAGCCCCAGCATTTT.

In nucleotides, the CDR3 is TGTGCCAGCACCGGAGGGGGGGGGTACAATGAGCAGTTCTTC. This codes for CASTGGGGYNEQFF. This chain uses TRBV6-1 with TRBJ2-1, with D tentatively TRBD2 (7 bases). Per germline, CDR1 MNHNS and CDR2 SASEGT. The V end lost 7 bases, the J end lost 4 bases, and 14 bases lay between the germline ends. This CDR3 comprises 14 residues.

This chain joins TRBV6-5 and TRBJ2-7; a possible D gene is TRBD1 (7 bases). This CDR3 is built from 16 residues. With 4 bases removed from V and 2 bases from J, the gap between germline ends came to 18 bases. CDR1 and CDR2 (germline): MNHEY, SVGAGI. The CDR3 here is CASSSPGRGATYEQYF. The DNA of the CDR3 is TGTGCCAGCAGTTCCCCGGGCAGGGGGGCAACCTACGAGCAGTACTTC.

This chain joins TRBV2 and TRBJ2-7; 14 bases fit TRBD2. The CDR3 consists of 18 residues. Germline V lookup: CDR1 SNHLY, CDR2 FYNNEI. Trimming cost V 6 bases and J 0 bases; bases outside gene matches: 10. The CDR3 DNA sequence: TGTGCCAGCAGCCGACTAGCGGGAGGGCCCCCGTCCTCCTACGAGCAGTACTTC. This sequence encodes CASSRLAGGPPSSYEQYF.

The chain carries TRBV11-2 and TRBJ2-2; 8 nucleotides line up with TRBD2. Germline assignment: CDR1 SGHAT and CDR2 FQNNGV. The CDR3 covers 15 residues. V lost 7 bases, J lost 4 bases, and 8 bases stayed unmatched. This CDR3 is CASTRSGEGTGELFF. The CDR3 DNA follows: TGTGCCAGCACGCGTAGCGGGGAGGGCACCGGGGAGCTGTTTTTT.

The chain employs TRBV13 and TRBJ2-2, with 11 bases fitting TRBD1. The CDR3 covers 15 residues. Trimming took 5 bases from V and 3 from J; bases not matched to a gene: 2. Germline V CDR1 and CDR2: PRHDT, FYEKMQ (reference sequence). CDR3 loop: CASSRDRGDTGELFF. The CDR3 nucleotides are TGTGCCAGCAGCAGGGACAGGGGGGACACCGGGGAGCTGTTTTTT.

This chain uses TRBV7-9 with TRBJ1-2; no definite D call. The ends were cut back, 4 bases at V and 8 bases at J, with 14 bases in the middle. In germline, CDR1 is SEHNR, CDR2 FQNEAQ (reference sequence). CDR3 length: 13 amino acids. CDR3 sequence reads: CASSSERVQGYTF. The CDR3 nucleotides are TGTGCCAGCAGCTCGGAGAGGGTACAGGGCTACACCTTC.